This T cell receptor (beta chain) derives from a study of radiation and T cells in renal cell carcinoma. Treatment of the sample: 15 Gy SBRT to primary tumor, nephrectomy 4 weeks later. Assay: immunoSEQ multiplex PCR; the TCRdb copy retains only in-frame clones and omits some. The top ten clones hold 15% to 19% of a sample with around 13,000 clones, roughly a third of them seen once. Ten or more counts support this clone. The CDR3 spans 16 residues. Trimming removed 3 bases from V and 0 bases from J; junction bases left unmatched: 5. The germline V gene encodes CDR1 SGDLS and CDR2 YYNGEE. The material sequenced was tumor tissue, taken from a patient whose treatment included radiotherapy and nephrectomy. The sequence was obtained from a man between 60 and 70 years old with renal cell carcinoma. The V and J genes are TRBV9 and TRBJ2-1; 8 bases match TRBD2. DNA of the CDR3: TGTGCCAGCAGCGGTAGCGGGATCGTCTCCTACAATGAGCAGTTCTTC. This encodes CASSGSGIVSYNEQFF.